This passage covers 2 T cell receptor beta chains from one sample sequenced in a study of cytomegalovirus exposure and HLA in healthy donors. Primers included in the PCR were 60 Vbeta and 13 Jbeta primers. Profiled with immunoSEQ multiplex PCR; TCRdb holds only in-frame clones, not every one. Among 200,000 to 300,000 clones listed, approximately 81% were seen once. Sequenced sample: PBMCs. These receptors all come from a girl aged 2 to 10 in good health and CMV-seronegative.

Note on this clone: The junction departs from germline at one end; a sequencing error may be responsible. The rearrangement links TRBV6-5 to TRBJ1-1, with D uncertain. Germline V gives CDR1 MNHEY, CDR2 SVGAGI. This CDR3 is built from 11 residues. The chain's CDR3 is CASSLGTEAFF. For the CDR3, the DNA is TGTGCCAGCAGTTTGGGCACTGAAGCTTTTTTT.

The chain uses TRBV6-1 and TRBJ1-1; 9 positions match TRBD1. The J segment lost 4 bases and the V segment lost 4 bases, leaving 4 bases of the junction unmatched. Germline V gene sequence: CDR1 MNHNS, CDR2 SASEGT. The CDR3 runs to 14 residues. CDR3 loop: CASSVDRGGTEAFF. In nucleotides, the CDR3 is TGTGCCAGCAGTGTGGACAGGGGCGGCACTGAAGCTTTCTTT.